Listed here are 24 T cell receptor beta chains from one sample, sequenced in a study of technical replicates of blood from a handful of donors. TCRdb keeps only in-frame clones here, not all; method: immunoSEQ multiplex PCR. The sample carries about 64,000 clones, 86% recorded once. The sequenced material came from PBMCs. The receptors were gathered from a human donor in good health. Some clones in this sample may be carry-over from other donors' samples.

The gene calls are TRBV5-8 and TRBJ2-1; tentatively, D is TRBD2 (5 bases). Trimming stripped 4 bases from V and 6 bases from J, with 8 bases between. The CDR3 is 12 residues long. Looked up from germline, CDR1 is SGHTS and CDR2 is YDEGEE. The CDR3 region has the DNA TGTGCCAGCAGCCGTACTAGCAATGAGCAGTTCTTC. Amino acid sequence: CASSRTSNEQFF.

This chain joins TRBV6-5 and TRBJ2-7; TRBD2 matches at 13 bases. Per the germline V gene, CDR1 is MNHEY and CDR2 is SVGAGI. V lost 5 bases, J lost 3 bases, and 4 bases stayed unmatched. The CDR3 has 15 amino acids. The CDR3 is CASSTGLAGIYEQYF. The CDR3 coding sequence is TGTGCCAGCAGTACGGGACTAGCGGGAATCTACGAGCAGTACTTC.

This clone is a singleton in its sample. The V call is TRBV9, the J call TRBJ2-1, with D perhaps TRBD2 (7 bases). Germline V lookup: CDR1 SGDLS, CDR2 YYNGEE. V dropped 4 bases and J dropped 3 bases, with 17 bases sitting between them. The CDR3 loop spans 16 amino acids. The CDR3 loop reads CASSPGGGQFYNEQFF. For the CDR3, the DNA is TGTGCCAGCAGCCCTGGGGGGGGCCAGTTCTACAATGAGCAGTTCTTC.

The chain recombines TRBV5-4 with TRBJ2-3; 11 positions agree with TRBD2. Trimming removed 4 bases from V and 2 bases from J; junction bases left unmatched: 9. The CDR3 is 17 amino acids. Germline V lookup: CDR1 SGHNT, CDR2 YYREEE (reference sequence). CDR3 coding DNA: TGTGCCAGCAGCGCACTAACTAGCGGGAGAGCCACAGATACGCAGTATTTT. This encodes CASSALTSGRATDTQYF.

This clone occurred a few times. The rearrangement links TRBV7-9 to TRBJ1-3, with D tentatively TRBD1 (5 bases). Germline CDR1 is SEHNR and CDR2 is FQNEAQ (reference sequence). V lost 8 bases and J 0 bases, leaving 11 bases between the germline ends. There are 14 residues in the CDR3. CDR3: CASPQARSGNTIYF. The CDR3 DNA reads TGTGCCAGCCCACAGGCCCGCTCTGGAAACACCATATATTTT.

The V and J genes are TRBV29-1 and TRBJ2-3; 7 bases align to TRBD1. CDR1 is SQVTM and CDR2 is ANQGSEA in the germline V gene. The V gene end was trimmed by 5 bases and the J gene end by 4 bases; junction bases not matched to a gene: 9. This CDR3 region has 14 residues. The CDR3 reads CSVLKGGRPDTQYF. CDR3 in DNA: TGCAGCGTTCTTAAAGGGGGCCGACCAGATACGCAGTATTTT.

This chain links TRBV7-8 with TRBJ2-5; TRBD2 aligns across 14 bases. Germline CDR1 reads SGHVS; CDR2 reads FQNEAQ. The CDR3 loop spans 16 amino acids. Germline trimming cut 6 bases from V and 4 bases from J; bases unmatched to any gene: 7. The CDR3 bases are TGTGCCAGCAGGGGGACTAGCGGGGGATCCCCAGAGACCCAGTACTTC. Its protein product is CASRGTSGGSPETQYF. Full variable domain (missing parts from reference TRBV7-8 and TRBJ2-5): GAGVSQSPRYKVAKRGQDVALRCDPISGHVSLFWYQQALGQGPEFLTYFQNEAQLDKSGLPSDRFFAERPEGSVSTLKIQRTQQEDSAVYLCASRGTSGGSPETQYFGPGTRLLVL.

This clone was detected a few times. The rearrangement links TRBV5-6 to TRBJ1-5; 9 bases map to TRBD1. The junction had 9 bases not matched to a gene; V was cut back by 4 bases and J by 7 bases. This CDR3 spans 15 amino acids. Germline CDR1 reads SGHDT; CDR2 reads YYEEEE. CDR3 region: CASSAQDRGWQPQHF. In DNA, the CDR3 is TGTGCCAGCAGCGCCCAGGACAGGGGTTGGCAGCCCCAGCATTTT.

CDR3: CASSEGGLAGGKQFF. DNA for the CDR3: TGTGCCAGCAGTGAGGGGGGGCTAGCGGGAGGGAAGCAGTTCTTC. J is TRBJ2-1 and V is TRBV6-1; 12 nucleotides line up with TRBD2. The germline V gene has CDR1 MNHNS and CDR2 SASEGT. There are 15 residues in the CDR3. V lost 3 bases and J lost 11; bases outside the gene matches: 8.

The V call is TRBV19, the J call TRBJ1-1, with 7 bases identical to TRBD1. The CDR3 runs 14 residues. The V segment lost 3 bases and the J segment 6 bases; nucleotides outside the gene matches: 7. Germline V gene sequence: CDR1 LNHDA, CDR2 SQIVND (reference sequence). The CDR3 DNA is TGTGCCAGTAGTATCGGGACAGTAGGGCCTGAAGCTTTCTTT. This gives the protein CASSIGTVGPEAFF.

J is TRBJ2-7 and V is TRBV18; TRBD1 matches 7 bases. CDR1 is KGHSH and CDR2 is LQKENI in the germline V gene. This CDR3 has 16 amino acids. With 2 bases clipped from V and 7 bases from J, the junction kept 14 bases outside the gene matches. DNA of the CDR3: TGTGCCAGCTCACCAAAATCTGGGACAGAGTTGAGTGAGCAGTACTTC. Its protein product is CASSPKSGTELSEQYF.

The sample holds a few counts of this clone. The V and J genes are TRBV18 and TRBJ1-3; D unclear. There are 14 residues in the CDR3. Looked up from germline, CDR1 is KGHSH and CDR2 is LQKENI. The ends were cut back, 3 bases at V and 2 bases at J, with 8 bases in the middle. The DNA of the CDR3 is TGTGCCAGCTCACCCAAAGAGGCTGGAAACACCATATATTTT. Translated, it gives CASSPKEAGNTIYF.

The chain is built from TRBV13 and TRBJ2-1; 12 bases are a match to TRBD2. The J segment lost 4 bases and the V segment lost 5 bases, leaving 9 bases of the junction unmatched. The CDR3 has 17 amino acids. CDR1 and CDR2 from the germline V gene are PRHDT and FYEKMQ (reference sequence). CDR3: CASSPDSLAGGYNEQFF. CDR3 nucleotide sequence: TGTGCCAGCAGCCCGGACTCACTAGCGGGGGGATACAATGAGCAGTTCTTC.

The chain carries TRBV6-1 and TRBJ1-2; TRBD1 aligns across 7 bases. The CDR3 totals 13 residues. Losses at the gene ends were 2 bases for V and 7 bases for J; bases not matched to a gene: 4. CDR1 MNHNS and CDR2 SASEGT come from the germline V gene. CDR3 loop: CASSEWAGGGYTF. As DNA, the CDR3 is TGTGCCAGCAGTGAATGGGCAGGGGGTGGCTACACCTTC.

The chain combines TRBV7-2 with TRBJ1-6; 8 nucleotides align to TRBD1. Trimming at V came to 5 bases and at J to 14 bases, leaving 11 bases not matched to a gene. Germline-derived CDR1 and CDR2 are SGHTA and FQGNSA. The CDR3 contains 14 residues. The CDR3 DNA is TGTGCCAGCAGCCAATGGACAGGGTCAAACACCCTCCACTTT. It is translated as CASSQWTGSNTLHF.

The chain couples TRBV2 to TRBJ1-2; TRBD1 matches 8 bases. The CDR3 is made up of 12 amino acids. Trimming removed 4 bases from V and 8 bases from J; junction bases left unmatched: 3. Germline loops: CDR1 SNHLY, CDR2 FYNNEI. CDR3 protein: CASSGQGSGYTF. The CDR3 bases are TGTGCCAGCAGTGGACAGGGGAGCGGCTACACCTTC. Together with reference TRBV2 and TRBJ1-2, the CDR3 gives the full variable domain: EPEVTQTPSHQVTQMGQEVILRCVPISNHLYFYWYRQILGQKVEFLVSFYNNEISEKSEIFDDQFSVERPDGSNFTLKIRSTKLEDSAMYFCASSGQGSGYTFGSGTRLTVV.

This clone turned up a few times. V usage is TRBV30 and J usage is TRBJ2-7; D gene ambiguous. CDR1 GTSNPN and CDR2 SVGIG come from the germline V gene (reference sequence). V was clipped by 0 bases and J by 9 bases, with 9 bases between them. This CDR3 has 11 amino acids. The CDR3 region is CAWSVNSGQYF. DNA for the CDR3: TGTGCCTGGAGTGTAAATTCCGGGCAGTACTTC.

V is TRBV18 and J is TRBJ1-4; maybe TRBD1 (6 bases). Germline V gene lookup returns CDR1 KGHSH and CDR2 LQKENI. The CDR3 totals 15 residues. The V gene lost 6 bases and the J gene lost 2 bases, with 13 bases spanning the gap. The chain's CDR3 is CASSAQGATNEKLFF. In nucleotides, the CDR3 is TGTGCCAGCTCGGCACAGGGCGCGACTAATGAAAAACTGTTTTTT.

The chain joins TRBV7-9 to TRBJ1-3; D is undetermined. The CDR3 loop spans 12 amino acids. Germline V gene data show CDR1 as SEHNR and CDR2 as FQNEAQ (reference sequence). Trimming pared 6 bases from V and 3 bases from J, leaving 6 bases between. The DNA for the CDR3 is TGTGCCAGCAGTCGGGATGGAAACACCATATATTTT. It is translated as CASSRDGNTIYF.

This rearrangement joins TRBV9 to TRBJ2-2, with a possible D match to TRBD1 (5 bases). The germline CDR1 and CDR2 sequences are SGDLS and YYNGEE. The CDR3 runs 15 residues. The germline V and J ends were trimmed by 0 bases and 7 bases, with 13 bases remaining between them. This CDR3 reads CASSVVAGLDGELFF. In DNA, the CDR3 is TGTGCCAGCAGCGTAGTCGCAGGGCTGGACGGGGAGCTGTTTTTT.

This chain connects TRBV5-1 to TRBJ2-1; 8 nucleotides align to TRBD2. The CDR3 loop spans 15 amino acids. Per the germline V gene, CDR1 is SGHRS and CDR2 is YFSETQ. The trim removed 4 bases at V and 5 bases at J, leaving 8 bases unmatched. The CDR3 spells CASSGVGLGNNEQFF. The CDR3 DNA sequence: TGCGCCAGCAGCGGTGTGGGACTAGGGAACAATGAGCAGTTCTTC. Combining the CDR3 with reference TRBV5-1 and TRBJ2-1 gives the whole variable domain KAGVTQTPRYLIKTRGQQVTLSCSPISGHRSVSWYQQTPGQGLQFLFEYFSETQRNKGNFPGRFSGRQFSNSRSEMNVSTLELGDSALYLCASSGVGLGNNEQFFGPGTRLTVL.

This sequence joins TRBV30 and TRBJ2-7, with D possibly being TRBD1 (5 bases). CDR1 GTSNPN and CDR2 SVGIG come from the germline V gene (reference sequence). Trimming pared 0 bases from V and 2 bases from J, leaving 14 bases between. The CDR3 length is 15 residues. As DNA, the CDR3 is TGTGCCTGGAGTGTACCGGCTGACAGAGCCTACGAGCAGTACTTC. Its protein is CAWSVPADRAYEQYF.

The rearrangement uses TRBV27 and TRBJ2-7; 8 bases match TRBD1. The junction had 15 bases not matched to a gene; V was cut back by 6 bases and J by 5 bases. From germline, CDR1 is MNHEY and CDR2 SMNVEV (reference sequence). CDR3 size: 16 residues. DNA of the CDR3: TGTGCCAGCAGGAAAGCAGGGACAGGAGAGCGCGACGAGCAGTACTTC. Protein: CASRKAGTGERDEQYF.

This clone was counted a few times. The chain uses TRBV7-2 and TRBJ1-1; D is undetermined. CDR1 and CDR2 from the germline V gene are SGHTA and FQGNSA. V lost 2 bases, J lost 1 base, and 8 bases lay in between. The length of the CDR3 is 14 residues. The CDR3 region is CASSLNIRNTEAFF. The CDR3, as DNA: TGTGCCAGCAGCTTAAATATCCGGAACACTGAAGCTTTCTTT.